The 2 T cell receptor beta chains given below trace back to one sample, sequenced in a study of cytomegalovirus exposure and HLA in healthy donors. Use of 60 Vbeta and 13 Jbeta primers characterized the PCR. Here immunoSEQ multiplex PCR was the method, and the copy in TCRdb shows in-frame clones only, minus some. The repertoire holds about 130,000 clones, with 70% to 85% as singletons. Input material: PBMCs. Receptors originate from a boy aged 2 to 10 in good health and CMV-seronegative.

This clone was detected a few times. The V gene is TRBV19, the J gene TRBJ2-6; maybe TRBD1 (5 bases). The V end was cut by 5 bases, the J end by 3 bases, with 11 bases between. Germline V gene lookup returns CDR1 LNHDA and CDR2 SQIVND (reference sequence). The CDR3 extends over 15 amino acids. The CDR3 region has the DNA TGTGCCAGTAGTCTCAGGGTAGATGGGGCCAACGTCCTGACTTTC. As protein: CASSLRVDGANVLTF.

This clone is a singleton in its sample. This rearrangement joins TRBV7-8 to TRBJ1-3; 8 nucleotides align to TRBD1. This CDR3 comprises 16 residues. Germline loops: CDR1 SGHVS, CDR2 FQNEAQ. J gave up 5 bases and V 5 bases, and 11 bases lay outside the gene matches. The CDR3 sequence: CASSPWTGTGRNTIYF. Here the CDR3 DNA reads TGTGCCAGCAGCCCGTGGACCGGGACAGGCAGAAACACCATATATTTT.